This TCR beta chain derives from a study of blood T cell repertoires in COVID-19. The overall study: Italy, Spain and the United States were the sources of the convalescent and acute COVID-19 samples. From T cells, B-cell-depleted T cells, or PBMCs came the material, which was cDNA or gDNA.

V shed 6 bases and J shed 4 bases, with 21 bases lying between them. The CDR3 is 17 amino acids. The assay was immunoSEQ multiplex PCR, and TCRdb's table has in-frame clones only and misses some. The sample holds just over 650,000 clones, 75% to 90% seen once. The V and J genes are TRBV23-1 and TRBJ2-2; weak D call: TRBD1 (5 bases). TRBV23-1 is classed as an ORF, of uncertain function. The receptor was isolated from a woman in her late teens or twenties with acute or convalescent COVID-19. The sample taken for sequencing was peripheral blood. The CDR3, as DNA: TGCGCCAGCAGGCAACCTCCCAGGGTAGTGAGCACCGGGGAGCTGTTTTTT. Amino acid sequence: CASRQPPRVVSTGELFF.